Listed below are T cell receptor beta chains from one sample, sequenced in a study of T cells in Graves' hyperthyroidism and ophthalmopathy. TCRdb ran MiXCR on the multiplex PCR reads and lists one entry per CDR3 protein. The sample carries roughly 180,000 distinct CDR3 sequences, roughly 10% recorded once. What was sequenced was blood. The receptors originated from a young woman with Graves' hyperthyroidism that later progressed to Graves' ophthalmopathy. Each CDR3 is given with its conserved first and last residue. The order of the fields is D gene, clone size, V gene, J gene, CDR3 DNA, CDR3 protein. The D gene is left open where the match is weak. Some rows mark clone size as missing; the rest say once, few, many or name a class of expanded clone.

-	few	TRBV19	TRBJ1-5	TGTGCCAGTAGTTACCCGGTGGGGACTGATGAAAATAGCAATCAGCCCCAGCATTTT	CASSYPVGTDENSNQPQHF
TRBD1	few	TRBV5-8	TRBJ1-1	TGTGCCAGCGGACAGGGTTTACTTGAAGCTTTCTTT	CASGQGLLEAFF
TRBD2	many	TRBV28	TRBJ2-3	TGTGCCAGCAGTCTAGCGGGGGTTTCTGGCACAGATACGCAGTATTTT	CASSLAGVSGTDTQYF
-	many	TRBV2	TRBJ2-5	TGTGCCAGCAGTGAAGGTTTCGGGGGGCGAGAGACCCAGTACTTC	CASSEGFGGRETQYF
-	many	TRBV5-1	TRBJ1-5	TGCGCCAGCAGCTCCCGCGGAGGCCAGCCCCAGCATTTT	CASSSRGGQPQHF
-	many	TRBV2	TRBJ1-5	TGTGCCAGCAGCCAAACTTTAGGACAGCCCCAGCATTTT	CASSQTLGQPQHF
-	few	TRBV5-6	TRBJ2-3	TGTGCCAGCAGCTTGGGGTTCCAGCGGAACACAGATACGCAGTATTTT	CASSLGFQRNTDTQYF
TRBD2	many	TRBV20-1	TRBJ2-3	TGCAGTGCTCCCCCGGGGACTAGCAAAGATACGCAGTATTTT	CSAPPGTSKDTQYF
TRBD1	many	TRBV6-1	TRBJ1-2	TGTGCCAGCAGTTTCAGGACAGGGGGGATAAACTATGGCTACACCTTC	CASSFRTGGINYGYTF
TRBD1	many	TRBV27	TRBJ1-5	TGTGCCAGCAGTTCCAGGGCTACAGGGGGCTCTCAGCCCCAGCATTTT	CASSSRATGGSQPQHF
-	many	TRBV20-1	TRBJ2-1	TGCAGTGCTAGAGATGACGGGGGTGCCTTCTCCTACAATGAGCAGTTCTTC	CSARDDGGAFSYNEQFF
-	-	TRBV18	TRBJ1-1	TGTGCCAGCTCACCACCGGGCTCCCGGAACACTGAAGCTTTCTTT	CASSPPGSRNTEAFF
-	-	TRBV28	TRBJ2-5	TGTGCCAGCAGTTCTCACGAGTGGGGGGCCAGGGAGACCCAGTACTTC	CASSSHEWGARETQYF
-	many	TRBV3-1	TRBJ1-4	TGTGCCAGCAGCCAAGATAGGACAGACGCTAATGAAAAACTGTTTTTT	CASSQDRTDANEKLFF
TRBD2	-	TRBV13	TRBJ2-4	TGTGCCAGCAGTCCTAGCGGGAGGGCCGCCAAAAACATTCAGTACTTC	CASSPSGRAAKNIQYF
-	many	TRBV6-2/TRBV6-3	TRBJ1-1	TGTGCCAGCAGTTATAGGGACGGACGAACAACTGAAGCTTTCTTT	CASSYRDGRTTEAFF
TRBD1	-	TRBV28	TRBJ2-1	TGTGCCAGCAGTTTGGGGACAGGGGCCTTGCTCAATGAGCAGTTCTTC	CASSLGTGALLNEQFF
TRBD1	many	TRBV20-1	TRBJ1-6	TGCAGTGCAACTGACAGGGGAAGCTCCTATAATTCACCCCTCCACTTT	CSATDRGSSYNSPLHF
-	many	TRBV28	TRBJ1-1	TGTGCCAGCAGTTTACTCCAGGGTGATGAAGCTTTCTTT	CASSLLQGDEAFF
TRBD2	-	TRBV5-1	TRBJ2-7	TGCGCCAGCAGCTTGCGCGGGAGCAGCTCCTACGAGCAGTACTTC	CASSLRGSSSYEQYF
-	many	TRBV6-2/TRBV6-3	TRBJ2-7	TGTGCCAGCAGTTACCCCGGGAGCCCCTACGAGCAGTACTTC	CASSYPGSPYEQYF
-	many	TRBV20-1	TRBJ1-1	TGCAGTGCTAGCTTTGCCGACCTTGAAGCTTTCTTT	CSASFADLEAFF
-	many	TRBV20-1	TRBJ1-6	TGCAGTGCTAGAGTTCCGGGGCCCGAGGATTCACCCCTCCACTTT	CSARVPGPEDSPLHF